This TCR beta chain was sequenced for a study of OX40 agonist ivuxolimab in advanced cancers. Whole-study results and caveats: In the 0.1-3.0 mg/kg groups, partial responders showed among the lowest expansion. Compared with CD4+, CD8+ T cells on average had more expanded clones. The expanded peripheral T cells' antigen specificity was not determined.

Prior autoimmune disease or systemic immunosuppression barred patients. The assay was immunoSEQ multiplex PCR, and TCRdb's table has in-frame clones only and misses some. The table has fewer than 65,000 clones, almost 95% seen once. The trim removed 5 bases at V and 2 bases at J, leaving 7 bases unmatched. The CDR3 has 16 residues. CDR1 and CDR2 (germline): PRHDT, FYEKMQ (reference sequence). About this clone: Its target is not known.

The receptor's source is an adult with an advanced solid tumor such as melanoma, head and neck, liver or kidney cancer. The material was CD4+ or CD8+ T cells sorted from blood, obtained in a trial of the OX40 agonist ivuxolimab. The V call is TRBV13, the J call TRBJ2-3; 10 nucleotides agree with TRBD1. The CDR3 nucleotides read TGTGCCAGCAGCCATCGACAGGGGGCCTACACAGATACGCAGTATTTT. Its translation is CASSHRQGAYTDTQYF.